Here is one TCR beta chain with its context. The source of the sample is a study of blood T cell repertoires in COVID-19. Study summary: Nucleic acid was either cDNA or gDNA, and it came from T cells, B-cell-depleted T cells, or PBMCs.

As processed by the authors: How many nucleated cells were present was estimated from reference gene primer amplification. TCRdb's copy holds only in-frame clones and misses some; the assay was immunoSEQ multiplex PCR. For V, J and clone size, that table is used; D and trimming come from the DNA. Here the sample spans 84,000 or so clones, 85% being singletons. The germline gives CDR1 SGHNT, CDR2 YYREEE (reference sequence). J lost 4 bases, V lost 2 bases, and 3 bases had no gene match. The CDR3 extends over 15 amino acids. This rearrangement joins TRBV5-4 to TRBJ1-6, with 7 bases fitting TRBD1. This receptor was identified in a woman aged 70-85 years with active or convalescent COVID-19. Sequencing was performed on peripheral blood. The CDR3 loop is CASSLGTAYNSPLHF. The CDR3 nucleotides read TGTGCCAGCAGCTTAGGGACAGCTTATAATTCACCCCTCCACTTT.